The 8 T cell receptor beta chains reported below all come from one sample, sequenced in a study of blood T cell repertoires in COVID-19 (dated by TCRdb to about 2020). The library was made by the immunoSEQ multiplex PCR assay. TCRdb holds this immuneACCESS table with in-frame rearrangements only. Some clones are missing; in checked studies, unresolved V genes explain under half, and the rest has no known cause. The table for this sample lists fewer than 350,000 clones; 87% of them were counted only once. Together, the top ten hold approximately 10% of the sample. Sequencing was performed on peripheral blood. Receptors originate from a man aged 25-45 years with COVID-19, enrolled during active disease.

This chain joins TRBV2 and TRBJ2-1, with D perhaps matching TRBD2 (6 bases). CDR3 length equals 14 residues. V was shortened by 4 bases and J by 5 bases, with 12 bases between the two germline ends. Germline V gene sequence: CDR1 SNHLY, CDR2 FYNNEI. CDR3: CASSVWRGNNEQFF. CDR3 in DNA: TGTGCCAGCAGTGTCTGGCGGGGCAACAATGAGCAGTTCTTC.

The chain combines TRBV15 with TRBJ2-5, with D maybe TRBD1 (6 bases). The CDR3 totals 16 residues. Germline V gene sequence: CDR1 LNHNV, CDR2 YYDKDF (reference sequence). The V gene lost 0 bases and the J gene lost 4 bases, with 15 bases spanning the gap. The CDR3 is CATSRDWGHSGETQYF. As DNA, the CDR3 is TGTGCCACCAGCAGAGATTGGGGACACAGTGGAGAGACCCAGTACTTC.

Only a few counts were recorded for this clone. This chain connects TRBV7-7 to TRBJ1-5; TRBD1 matches at 7 bases. CDR1 and CDR2 (germline): SSHAT, FNYEAQ (reference sequence). CDR3 length: 15 amino acids. V trimming: 4 bases; J trimming: 6 bases; junction bases outside the gene matches: 9. CDR3 sequence (DNA): TGTGCCAGCAGCTCTTACGGACAGGTGGGTCAGCCCCAGCATTTT. Amino acid sequence: CASSSYGQVGQPQHF. Variable domain in full (rest from reference TRBV7-7 and TRBJ1-5): GAGVSQSPRYKVTKRGQDVTLRCDPISSHATLYWYQQALGQGPEFLTYFNYEAQPDKSGLPSDRFSAERPEGSISTLTIQRTEQRDSAMYRCASSSYGQVGQPQHFGDGTRLSIL.

The genes are TRBV6-5 and TRBJ1-1; 9 bases are shared with TRBD1. CDR1 MNHEY and CDR2 SVGAGI come from the germline V gene. V lost 9 bases to trimming and J lost 5 bases; unmatched junction nucleotides: 13. This CDR3 comprises 15 residues. CDR3 residues: CASKITGGGTTEAFF. The DNA for the CDR3 is TGTGCCAGTAAAATAACAGGGGGCGGAACGACTGAAGCTTTCTTT.

V usage is TRBV5-1 and J usage is TRBJ2-3; possibly TRBD2 for D (6 bases). Trimming left V 5 bases short and J 0 bases short, with 10 bases between. Germline V lookup: CDR1 SGHRS, CDR2 YFSETQ. There are 14 residues in the CDR3. CDR3 sequence: CASRYGTSTDTQYF. The CDR3 DNA is TGCGCCAGCAGATACGGGACTAGCACAGATACGCAGTATTTT.

The chain carries TRBV7-6 and TRBJ1-2, with 8 bases matching TRBD1. J gave up 4 bases and V 9 bases, and 7 bases lay outside the gene matches. The CDR3 is 13 residues long. Germline V CDR1 and CDR2: SGHVS, FNYEAQ. CDR3 nucleotide sequence: TGTGCCAGTTGGGACAGGACGGGCTATGGCTACACCTTC. This codes for CASWDRTGYGYTF. The full variable domain, completed using reference TRBV7-6 and TRBJ1-2, is GAGVSQSPRYKVTKRGQDVALRCDPISGHVSLYWYRQALGQGPEFLTYFNYEAQQDKSGLPNDRFSAERPEGSISTLTIQRTEQRDSAMYRCASWDRTGYGYTFGSGTRLTVV.

This rearrangement joins TRBV6-6 to TRBJ1-2; 9 bases map to TRBD1. The V segment lost 4 bases and the J segment 6 bases; nucleotides outside the gene matches: 6. Germline V gene sequence: CDR1 MNHNY, CDR2 SVGAGI (reference sequence). The CDR3 is 14 amino acids. The CDR3 DNA reads TGTGCCAGCAGTTGGGTCCGGACAGGGGATGGCTACACCTTC. Protein: CASSWVRTGDGYTF.

The chain combines TRBV10-3 with TRBJ2-3; D is perhaps TRBD2 (6 bases). Germline V gives CDR1 ENHRY, CDR2 SYGVKD. V was pared by 3 bases and J by 5 bases, with 18 bases between. The CDR3 is made up of 16 amino acids. CDR3 sequence reads: CAISDRLALFVDTQYF. The CDR3 DNA follows: TGTGCCATCAGTGATCGGCTAGCGTTGTTCGTAGATACGCAGTATTTT.